This T cell receptor beta chain was identified during a study of a mutant IDH1 vaccine in newly diagnosed glioma. The method was immunoSEQ multiplex PCR; TCRdb's version includes in-frame clones alone and lacks a portion of them. Here the sample spans roughly 74,000 clones, approximately 85% being singletons. Regarding this clone: Its target is not known.

Germline values: CDR1 SGHDT, CDR2 YYEEEE. The CDR3 spans 13 residues. Trimming removed 1 base from V and 0 bases from J, with 4 bases in between. Sample time point: week 23, last vaccination. What each vaccine dose contained was 300 ug of mutant IDH1 20-mer peptide, accompanied by topical imiquimod. This clonotype was sampled from a man aged 25 to 40 with glioma. Some clones in this sample may be carry-over from other donors' samples. Sequencing was performed on PBMCs, taken from a glioma patient whose treatment included an IDH1 peptide vaccine. The rearrangement links TRBV5-6 to TRBJ1-1; no reliable D call. For the CDR3, the DNA is TGTGCCAGCAGCTTGACAGTGAACACTGAAGCTTTCTTT. Translating gives CASSLTVNTEAFF.